The T cell receptor beta chain under discussion was sequenced for a study of T cells expressing NK-cell markers. Study at large: One of eight sequenced donors was HCMV-seronegative; the other seven were seropositive.

Beta-chain TCR cDNA was generated via 5'RACE template switching with UMIs. Reprocessing the 5' RACE reads, TCRdb reports a single entry for every CDR3 protein and omits DNA. This sample's table reports 400,000 to 500,000 distinct CDR3 sequences. The CDR3 totals 13 residues. Germline V lookup: CDR1 MNHNS, CDR2 SASEGT. The source of this sequence is a woman aged 18 to 75 in good health. The sample taken for sequencing was blood T cells: a sorted CD56 or NKG2C T cell subset, CD4+ or CD8+ T cells, or bulk PBMC T cells (not recorded which). The V gene is TRBV6-1, the J gene TRBJ1-6; TCRdb reports TRBD1, a call that lacks DNA to check it against. This CDR3 is CASSSQGASPLHF.